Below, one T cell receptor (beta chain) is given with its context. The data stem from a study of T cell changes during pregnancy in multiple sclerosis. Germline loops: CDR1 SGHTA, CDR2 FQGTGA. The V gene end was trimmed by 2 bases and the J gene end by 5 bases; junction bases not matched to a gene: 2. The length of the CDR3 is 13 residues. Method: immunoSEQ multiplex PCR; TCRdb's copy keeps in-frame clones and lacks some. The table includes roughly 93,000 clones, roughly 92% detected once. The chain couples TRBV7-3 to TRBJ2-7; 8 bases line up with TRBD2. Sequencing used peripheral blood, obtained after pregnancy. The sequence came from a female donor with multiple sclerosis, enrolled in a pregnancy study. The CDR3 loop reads CASSLAGGDEQYF. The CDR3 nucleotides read TGTGCCAGCAGCTTAGCGGGGGGCGACGAGCAGTACTTC.